These 28 T cell receptor beta chains were sequenced from one sample in a study of blood T cell repertoires in COVID-19. Clones were read by immunoSEQ multiplex PCR, and TCRdb kept only the in-frame ones, dropping some. The sample carries several thousand clones, approximately 90% recorded once. The specimen was peripheral blood. The receptors come from a human donor with active COVID-19. The donor label of this sample is uncertain.

V gene TRBV7-2 combines with J gene TRBJ2-1; 11 positions agree with TRBD2. The CDR3 runs 16 residues. V lost 6 bases and J lost 10; bases outside the gene matches: 14. The germline V gene has CDR1 SGHTA and CDR2 FQGNSA. CDR3 in amino acids: CASRASGGTRTNEQFF. The DNA of the CDR3 is TGTGCCAGCAGGGCTAGCGGGGGGACTCGTACGAACGAGCAGTTCTTC. Based on the CDR3 plus reference TRBV7-2 and TRBJ2-1, the full variable domain is GAGVSQSPSNKVTEKGKDVELRCDPISGHTALYWYRQSLGQGLEFLIYFQGNSAPDKSGLPSDRFSAERTGGSVSTLTIQRTQQEDSAVYLCASRASGGTRTNEQFFGPGTRLTVL.

Details on this clone: Other DNA sequences of this sample code for an identical CDR3. The V call is TRBV6-5, the J call TRBJ1-5; no clear D. V lost 0 bases to trimming and J lost 6 bases, with 6 bases between them. CDR3 length equals 13 residues. Germline CDR1 is MNHEY and CDR2 is SVGAGI. In DNA form, the CDR3 reads TGTGCCAGCAGTTACTCGCGGGGTCAGCCCCAGCATTTT. Translation: CASSYSRGQPQHF.

This chain uses TRBV2 with TRBJ1-3, with TRBD1 matching 8 bases. The germline V gene has CDR1 SNHLY and CDR2 FYNNEI. After removal of 0 bases from V and 0 bases from J, the junction contained 4 bases not matched to a gene. The CDR3 totals 17 residues. CDR3: CASSEAYRGSSGNTIYF. The CDR3 nucleotides are TGTGCCAGCAGTGAAGCCTACAGGGGGAGCTCTGGAAACACCATATATTTT.

The chain carries TRBV10-3 and TRBJ2-7, with a weak D call TRBD2 (6 bases). This CDR3 contains 14 residues. The ends were cut back, 3 bases at V and 2 bases at J, with 11 bases in the middle. Germline CDR1 and CDR2: ENHRY and SYGVKD. DNA of the CDR3: TGTGCCATCAGTGAAAGGGGAGGCGCCTACGAGCAGTACTTC. It yields the protein CAISERGGAYEQYF.

The chain has TRBV7-2 and TRBJ2-5; D call uncertain. Germline V gene lookup returns CDR1 SGHTA and CDR2 FQGNSA. CDR3 length: 15 amino acids. V was clipped by 0 bases and J by 2 bases, with 10 bases between them. The CDR3 DNA reads as TGTGCCAGCAGCTTAGCACAGAGACGACAAGAGACCCAGTACTTC. Its translation: CASSLAQRRQETQYF.

This clone occurred once. The chain combines TRBV4-3 with TRBJ2-3; D perhaps matches TRBD1 (6 bases). CDR3 length: 14 residues. Germline CDR1 is LGHNA and CDR2 is YSLEER. V lost 2 bases and J 6 bases, leaving 12 bases between the germline ends. The CDR3 spells CASSQSTGIDTQYF. The CDR3 nucleotides are TGCGCCAGCAGCCAATCAACAGGGATTGATACGCAGTATTTT.

J is TRBJ2-1 and V is TRBV4-3; 12 bases are shared with TRBD2. The germline V gene encodes CDR1 LGHNA and CDR2 YSLEER. Unmatched junction bases numbered 12, after V lost 3 bases and J lost 0 bases. CDR3 length: 20 amino acids. The CDR3 is CASSQTGGLAGQSSYNEQFF. CDR3 coding DNA: TGCGCCAGCAGCCAGACCGGGGGACTAGCGGGCCAAAGCTCCTACAATGAGCAGTTCTTC.

CDR3 loop: CASSLEREWYEQYF. The CDR3 DNA sequence: TGTGCCAGCAGCCTCGAGCGGGAGTGGTACGAGCAGTACTTC. The chain uses TRBV6-5 and TRBJ2-7, with 8 bases aligning to TRBD2. The germline V gene encodes CDR1 MNHEY and CDR2 SVGAGI. V lost 6 bases, J lost 4 bases, and 8 bases stayed unmatched. The CDR3 is 14 residues long.

The chain has TRBV28 and TRBJ2-7; 11 bases match TRBD2. This CDR3 spans 16 amino acids. CDR1 MDHEN and CDR2 SYDVKM come from the germline V gene. Losses at the gene ends were 6 bases for V and 2 bases for J; bases not matched to a gene: 9. DNA for the CDR3: TGTGCCAGCAGCCCTTCGGGACTAGCGGAGGCCTACGAGCAGTACTTC. It specifies CASSPSGLAEAYEQYF.

V is TRBV15 and J is TRBJ1-5; TRBD1 matches at 7 bases. The CDR3 is 14 residues long. V gave up 5 bases and J gave up 7 bases; unmatched junction bases: 8. Per germline, CDR1 LNHNV and CDR2 YYDKDF (reference sequence). This CDR3 is CATSGTGARQPQHF. The CDR3 DNA reads TGTGCCACCAGCGGAACAGGGGCGAGGCAGCCCCAGCATTTT.

The rearrangement links TRBV10-3 to TRBJ2-7, with 7 bases aligning to TRBD1. This CDR3 contains 16 residues. Per germline, CDR1 ENHRY and CDR2 SYGVKD. V lost 7 bases and J lost 3; bases outside the gene matches: 15. DNA for the CDR3: TGTGCCATCATGGGGTCAAACAGGGGATCAAACTACGAGCAGTACTTC. Its protein product is CAIMGSNRGSNYEQYF.

The genes are TRBV11-3 and TRBJ2-7; D may be TRBD2 (6 bases). This CDR3 has 14 amino acids. Germline assignment: CDR1 SGHNT and CDR2 YENEEA. The V and J ends lost 5 bases and 6 bases respectively, with 17 bases between them. CDR3 sequence reads: CASSPPGTSSEQYF. In nucleotides, the CDR3 is TGTGCCAGCAGCCCCCCTGGCACTAGCAGCGAGCAGTACTTC.

This chain connects TRBV27 to TRBJ1-5; possibly TRBD1 for D (6 bases). This CDR3 has 15 amino acids. Germline V gene lookup returns CDR1 MNHEY and CDR2 SMNVEV (reference sequence). Trimming removed 8 bases at V and 1 base at J, with 15 bases between. CDR3 loop: CASSRGGISNQPQHF. The CDR3 nucleotides read TGTGCCAGCTCTCGGGGGGGCATAAGCAATCAGCCCCAGCATTTT.

Here the CDR3 reads CASSLSITGFYEQYF. The DNA of the CDR3 is TGTGCCAGCAGTTTAAGCATAACAGGGTTCTACGAGCAGTACTTC. J is TRBJ2-7 and V is TRBV27, with D possibly TRBD1 on 6 matching bases. Trimming took off 2 bases at V and 3 bases at J, with 14 bases between the two ends. CDR1 and CDR2 (germline): MNHEY, SMNVEV (reference sequence). This CDR3 has 15 residues.

The genes are TRBV30 and TRBJ1-3; D call uncertain. Deletions cut 0 bases from V and 0 bases from J, with 9 bases between. The CDR3 sequence is 15 residues long. The germline V gene encodes CDR1 GTSNPN and CDR2 SVGIG (reference sequence). The CDR3 region is CAWSVLAHSGNTIYF. CDR3 nucleotides: TGTGCCTGGAGTGTATTGGCCCACTCTGGAAACACCATATATTTT.

This clone was seen once. This chain uses TRBV19 with TRBJ2-6; D may be TRBD2 (5 bases). Germline assignment: CDR1 LNHDA and CDR2 SQIVND (reference sequence). V shed 3 bases and J shed 0 bases, with 15 bases lying between them. The length of the CDR3 is 18 residues. CDR3: CASSITGMARSGANVLTF. The CDR3 DNA is TGTGCCAGTAGTATCACGGGGATGGCCCGCTCTGGGGCCAACGTCCTGACTTTC.

This clone appeared a single time. This chain uses TRBV19 with TRBJ2-1; 9 nucleotides align to TRBD2. The CDR3 is 17 residues long. The V segment lost 3 bases and the J segment 5 bases; nucleotides outside the gene matches: 11. Per germline, CDR1 LNHDA and CDR2 SQIVND (reference sequence). Here the CDR3 DNA reads TGTGCCAGTAGTATCCCCCCGGGACTAGCTTTCGACAATGAGCAGTTCTTC. Translating gives CASSIPPGLAFDNEQFF.

V gene TRBV5-1 combines with J gene TRBJ2-7; 11 bases are a match to TRBD1. This CDR3 has 14 residues. The trim removed 4 bases at V and 6 bases at J, leaving 6 bases unmatched. The germline gives CDR1 SGHRS, CDR2 YFSETQ. The CDR3 nucleotides are TGCGCCAGCAGCCCCGCCGGGACAGGGGGCGAGCAGTACTTC. Its protein is CASSPAGTGGEQYF. The whole variable domain, remainder taken from reference TRBV5-1 and TRBJ2-7, is KAGVTQTPRYLIKTRGQQVTLSCSPISGHRSVSWYQQTPGQGLQFLFEYFSETQRNKGNFPGRFSGRQFSNSRSEMNVSTLELGDSALYLCASSPAGTGGEQYFGPGTRLTVT.

This chain joins TRBV6-1 and TRBJ2-6, with 10 bases fitting TRBD1. Germline trimming cut 4 bases from V and 3 bases from J; bases unmatched to any gene: 3. CDR3 length: 16 residues. CDR1 is MNHNS, CDR2 SASEGT, per germline. The CDR3 loop is CASSGQGAGGANVLTF. As DNA, the CDR3 is TGTGCCAGCAGTGGACAGGGGGCAGGTGGGGCCAACGTCCTGACTTTC.

V and J are TRBV30 and TRBJ1-4, with 9 bases aligning to TRBD1. V was clipped by 3 bases and J by 0 bases; unmatched bases: 5. Germline V CDR1 and CDR2: GTSNPN, SVGIG (reference sequence). The CDR3 has 16 residues. The CDR3 loop is CAWRIQGAATNEKLFF. CDR3 nucleotides: TGTGCCTGGAGAATACAGGGGGCCGCAACTAATGAAAAACTGTTTTTT. The variable domain in full, with the rest retrieved from reference TRBV30 and TRBJ1-4, is SQTIHQWPATLVQPVGSPLSLECTVEGTSNPNLYWYRQAAGRGLQLLFYSVGIGQISSEVPQNLSASRPQDRQFILSSKKLLLSDSGFYLCAWRIQGAATNEKLFFGSGTQLSVL.

V and J are TRBV28 and TRBJ1-2; possibly TRBD1 for D (5 bases). The CDR3 spans 12 residues. The V end was cut by 9 bases, the J end by 5 bases, with 13 bases between. CDR1 is MDHEN and CDR2 is SYDVKM in the germline V gene. In nucleotides, the CDR3 is TGTGCCAGTCGTGTGGGGGGGTATGGCTACACCTTC. Amino acids: CASRVGGYGYTF.

In this sample, this clone turned up a few times. The chain is built from TRBV28 and TRBJ2-1; 7 bases match TRBD1. Germline CDR1 reads MDHEN; CDR2 reads SYDVKM. Unmatched junction bases numbered 12, after V lost 5 bases and J lost 5 bases. The CDR3 runs to 16 residues. The CDR3 bases are TGTGCCAGCAGTGGCGACAGGGATGTTCGAAACAATGAGCAGTTCTTC. Amino acids: CASSGDRDVRNNEQFF. Using reference TRBV28 and TRBJ2-1 for the parts outside the CDR3, the full variable domain is DVKVTQSSRYLVKRTGEKVFLECVQDMDHENMFWYRQDPGLGLRLIYFSYDVKMKEKGDIPEGYSVSREKKERFSLILESASTNQTSMYLCASSGDRDVRNNEQFFGPGTRLTVL.

The rearrangement joins TRBV19 to TRBJ2-1; 7 nucleotides match TRBD1. This CDR3 has 15 amino acids. With V trimmed by 5 bases and J by 2 bases, 6 bases remained unmatched. The V gene's germline CDR1 is LNHDA and CDR2 SQIVND (reference sequence). CDR3 amino acids: CASSPLRGPYNEQFF. CDR3 nucleotides: TGTGCCAGTAGTCCCCTGAGGGGGCCCTACAATGAGCAGTTCTTC.

The chain recombines TRBV6-6 with TRBJ2-1; 10 bases are shared with TRBD2. V lost 6 bases and J lost 2; bases outside the gene matches: 7. CDR3 length: 16 amino acids. The germline V gene has CDR1 MNHNY and CDR2 SVGAGI (reference sequence). The CDR3 sequence: CASRDRSGGAYNEQFF. CDR3 nucleotide sequence: TGTGCCAGCAGGGACAGAAGCGGGGGGGCCTACAATGAGCAGTTCTTC.

V usage is TRBV4-1 and J usage is TRBJ2-3; no clear D gene. Between the trimmed V and J ends, which lost 3 bases and 4 bases, there was a span of 11 bases. Germline V CDR1 and CDR2: MGHRA, YSYEKL. The CDR3 runs to 14 residues. CDR3 coding DNA: TGCGCCAGCAGCCACGGCGAGGCCTCAGATACGCAGTATTTT. It codes for CASSHGEASDTQYF.

The chain links TRBV27 to TRBJ1-2; D gene unclear. Germline assignment: CDR1 MNHEY and CDR2 SMNVEV (reference sequence). Trimming stripped 6 bases from V and 2 bases from J, with 10 bases between. The CDR3 extends over 13 amino acids. CDR3: CASRESGNYGYTF. Written as DNA, the CDR3 is TGTGCCAGCAGAGAGTCCGGGAACTATGGCTACACCTTC.

This chain connects TRBV28 to TRBJ2-7; 9 positions agree with TRBD1. This CDR3 region has 13 residues. Germline lookup yields CDR1 MDHEN and CDR2 SYDVKM. Trimming removed 7 bases from V and 5 bases from J; junction bases left unmatched: 6. The CDR3 reads CASTGTGIHEQYF. The DNA of the CDR3 is TGTGCCAGCACGGGGACAGGGATCCACGAGCAGTACTTC.

DNA of the CDR3: TGTGCCTGGAGCAATATGGAGGGGGCGTTAGCAACCCAGTACTTC. Protein sequence: CAWSNMEGALATQYF. The chain has TRBV30 and TRBJ2-5; perhaps TRBD1 as D (7 bases). CDR1 is GTSNPN and CDR2 is SVGIG in the germline V gene (reference sequence). The CDR3 is 15 residues long. V dropped 3 bases and J dropped 8 bases, with 22 bases sitting between them. The full variable domain, completed using reference TRBV30 and TRBJ2-5, is SQTIHQWPATLVQPVGSPLSLECTVEGTSNPNLYWYRQAAGRGLQLLFYSVGIGQISSEVPQNLSASRPQDRQFILSSKKLLLSDSGFYLCAWSNMEGALATQYFGPGTRLLVL.